This entry lists 23 T cell receptor beta chains sequenced from one sample in a study of blood T cell repertoires in COVID-19. The data were produced by immunoSEQ multiplex PCR, yet TCRdb's version contains in-frame clones alone and is incomplete. This sample has about 260,000 clones, with approximately 90% found just once. Sequencing used peripheral blood. The receptor set was obtained from a woman in her forties with acute or convalescent COVID-19.

This chain uses TRBV5-1 with TRBJ1-2, with D hard to call. The CDR3 extends over 15 amino acids. From germline, CDR1 is SGHRS and CDR2 YFSETQ. V lost 0 bases and J lost 3, with 12 bases in between. CDR3 nucleotides: TGCGCCAGCAGCTTGGAGGTCGGGTCGGACTATGGCTACACCTTC. Translation: CASSLEVGSDYGYTF.

This chain joins TRBV19 and TRBJ1-1; D may be TRBD1 (6 bases). The CDR3 contains 15 residues. From germline, CDR1 is LNHDA and CDR2 SQIVND (reference sequence). V was cut by 1 base and J by 0 bases, with 9 bases left in between. The CDR3 sequence is CASSIGDRMNTEAFF. CDR3 in DNA: TGTGCCAGTAGTATAGGAGACAGGATGAACACTGAAGCTTTCTTT.

In its sample, this clone was seen once. The rearrangement links TRBV5-1 to TRBJ1-1; perhaps TRBD1 as D (6 bases). CDR1 is SGHRS and CDR2 is YFSETQ in the germline V gene. Trimming pared 4 bases from V and 4 bases from J, leaving 11 bases between. This CDR3 contains 13 residues. In DNA form, the CDR3 reads TGCGCCAGCAGCCAAGGGGGGGCCACTGAAGCTTTCTTT. Translated, it gives CASSQGGATEAFF.

The chain joins TRBV11-2 to TRBJ1-6; possibly TRBD1 for D (5 bases). The CDR3 consists of 16 residues. Trimming pared 5 bases from V and 7 bases from J, leaving 18 bases between. The germline V gene encodes CDR1 SGHAT and CDR2 FQNNGV. Written as DNA, the CDR3 is TGTGCCAGCAGCCTCTGGGGTCAGGGTAGGAATTCACCCCTCCACTTT. Amino acid sequence: CASSLWGQGRNSPLHF.

The rearrangement uses TRBV7-2 and TRBJ1-1; D uncertain. Germline-derived CDR1 and CDR2 are SGHTA and FQGNSA. Trimming removed 1 base from V and 12 bases from J, with 12 bases in between. CDR3 length: 12 residues. CDR3 nucleotides: TGTGCCAGCAGCTTAGAAGCGGACGATACTTTCTTT. Translating gives CASSLEADDTFF.

Here the CDR3 reads CASSLGGPRAKNIQYF. The CDR3, as DNA: TGTGCCAGCAGCCTAGGGGGCCCCCGGGCCAAAAACATTCAGTACTTC. The gene calls are TRBV6-2 or TRBV6-3 and TRBJ2-4; 7 bases agree with TRBD1. Germline lookup yields CDR1 MNHEY and CDR2 SVGEGT. This CDR3 has 16 residues. The J segment lost 1 base and the V segment lost 6 bases, leaving 9 bases of the junction unmatched.

The table lists this clone with a count of one. The chain links TRBV7-9 to TRBJ1-6; 7 bases agree with TRBD1. There are 17 residues in the CDR3. V gave up 5 bases and J gave up 7 bases; unmatched junction bases: 14. The germline CDR1 and CDR2 sequences are SEHNR and FQNEAQ (reference sequence). DNA for the CDR3: TGTGCCAGCAGCCCCCCTGCCTCCGGGACAGTAAATTCACCCCTCCACTTT. This codes for CASSPPASGTVNSPLHF. Full variable domain (outside the CDR3, taken from reference TRBV7-9 and TRBJ1-6): DTGVSQNPRHKITKRGQNVTFRCDPISEHNRLYWYRQTLGQGPEFLTYFQNEAQLEKSRLLSDRFSAERPKGSFSTLEIQRTEQGDSAMYLCASSPPASGTVNSPLHFGNGTRLTVT.

The chain recombines TRBV27 with TRBJ1-5; D unresolved. This CDR3 has 16 amino acids. Germline values: CDR1 MNHEY, CDR2 SMNVEV (reference sequence). Trimming took off 2 bases at V and 0 bases at J, with 11 bases between the two ends. The CDR3 sequence is CASSLGQTYSNQPQHF. The CDR3 nucleotides read TGTGCCAGCAGTTTAGGCCAGACTTATAGCAATCAGCCCCAGCATTTT.

The chain uses TRBV7-8 and TRBJ1-6; no definite D call. V lost 4 bases, J lost 6 bases, and 19 bases lay in between. The germline gives CDR1 SGHVS, CDR2 FQNEAQ. CDR3 length: 17 residues. DNA of the CDR3: TGTGCCAGCAGCTCTAGGCCGGCCACCTTGGGTAATTCACCCCTCCACTTT. It encodes CASSSRPATLGNSPLHF.

The chain is built from TRBV4-1 and TRBJ1-3; D possibly corresponds to TRBD1 (5 bases). Trimming pared 0 bases from V and 4 bases from J, leaving 7 bases between. CDR1 and CDR2 (germline): MGHRA, YSYEKL. CDR3 length equals 14 residues. In nucleotides, the CDR3 is TGCGCCAGCAGCCAAGAGGCAGGGGGAAACACCATATATTTT. Translating gives CASSQEAGGNTIYF.

CDR3: CATSDFREGRGETQYF. The CDR3 DNA reads as TGTGCCACCAGTGATTTTAGGGAAGGGAGAGGGGAGACCCAGTACTTC. The chain couples TRBV24-1 to TRBJ2-5; D may be TRBD2 (5 bases). V lost 1 base and J 5 bases, leaving 16 bases between the germline ends. This CDR3 is built from 16 residues. CDR1 is KGHDR, CDR2 SFDVKD, per germline.

The chain joins TRBV6-1 to TRBJ1-6; 7 bases are a match to TRBD1. The V segment lost 5 bases and the J segment 8 bases; nucleotides outside the gene matches: 12. The CDR3 has 16 amino acids. Germline CDR1 is MNHNS and CDR2 is SASEGT. Here the CDR3 reads CASSQDPGQRYSPLHF. The CDR3 coding sequence is TGTGCCAGCAGTCAAGATCCGGGACAGAGATATTCACCCCTCCACTTT.

This chain uses TRBV27 with TRBJ2-2; 10 bases are a match to TRBD1. The CDR3 covers 22 residues. Germline V gene sequence: CDR1 MNHEY, CDR2 SMNVEV (reference sequence). J lost 1 base, V lost 2 bases, and 19 bases had no gene match. This CDR3 reads CASSLPPVGWDRGLENTGELFF. The DNA for the CDR3 is TGTGCCAGCAGTTTACCTCCCGTGGGGTGGGACAGGGGTCTAGAGAACACCGGGGAGCTGTTTTTT.

V gene TRBV7-2 combines with J gene TRBJ1-1; 8 bases align to TRBD1. Per the germline V gene, CDR1 is SGHTA and CDR2 is FQGNSA. This CDR3 is built from 16 residues. The trim removed 2 bases at V and 4 bases at J, leaving 9 bases unmatched. The CDR3 sequence is CASSLRTGQGGTEAFF. The CDR3 DNA reads TGTGCCAGCAGCTTAAGGACAGGGCAAGGTGGCACTGAAGCTTTCTTT.

This chain joins TRBV2 and TRBJ1-5; D ambiguous. V gave up 8 bases and J gave up 2 bases, with 10 bases separating them. Germline lookup yields CDR1 SNHLY and CDR2 FYNNEI. The CDR3 is 13 residues long. For the CDR3, the DNA is TGTGCCAGCTTGCTCGGTGGCAATCAGCCCCAGCATTTT. Translating gives CASLLGGNQPQHF. The complete variable domain, with remaining parts taken from reference TRBV2 and TRBJ1-5, reads EPEVTQTPSHQVTQMGQEVILRCVPISNHLYFYWYRQILGQKVEFLVSFYNNEISEKSEIFDDQFSVERPDGSNFTLKIRSTKLEDSAMYFCASLLGGNQPQHFGDGTRLSIL.

The chain carries TRBV9 and TRBJ1-1; D gene unclear. The CDR3 is 14 residues long. From germline, CDR1 is SGDLS and CDR2 YYNGEE. V was clipped by 0 bases and J by 1 base, with 7 bases between them. CDR3 sequence: CASSVGQENTEAFF. The CDR3 region has the DNA TGTGCCAGCAGCGTAGGGCAGGAGAACACTGAAGCTTTCTTT. Filled out from reference TRBV9 and TRBJ1-1, the complete variable domain reads DSGVTQTPKHLITATGQRVTLRCSPRSGDLSVYWYQQSLDQGLQFLIQYYNGEERAKGNILERFSAQQFPDLHSELNLSSLELGDSALYFCASSVGQENTEAFFGQGTRLTVV.

This sequence joins TRBV5-1 and TRBJ1-2; TRBD1 is a possible D gene (6 bases). V lost 1 base to trimming and J lost 8 bases, with 21 bases between them. The germline gives CDR1 SGHRS, CDR2 YFSETQ. The CDR3 runs to 16 residues. The CDR3 DNA sequence: TGCGCCAGCAGCTTGACAGGGAGCCCGAGTGAGGGGGGCTACACCTTC. It is translated as CASSLTGSPSEGGYTF.

The chain employs TRBV6-5 and TRBJ2-7; TRBD1 might be the D (8 bases). Germline V CDR1 and CDR2: MNHEY, SVGAGI. This CDR3 spans 14 amino acids. CDR3: CASNRGGPGYEQYV. DNA for the CDR3: TGTGCTTCGAACAGGGGGGGCCCGGGCTACGAGCAGTACGTC.

This chain links TRBV4-1 with TRBJ1-1; 7 positions agree with TRBD1. With 4 bases clipped from V and 3 bases from J, the junction kept 11 bases outside the gene matches. This CDR3 is built from 16 residues. Germline V gives CDR1 MGHRA, CDR2 YSYEKL. The CDR3 protein is CASSPWTGSLDTEAFF. The CDR3 nucleotides are TGCGCCAGCAGCCCTTGGACAGGTTCATTGGACACTGAAGCTTTCTTT.

J is TRBJ1-1 and V is TRBV19; D remains ambiguous. Trimming removed 5 bases from V and 4 bases from J, with 11 bases in between. The CDR3 is made up of 13 amino acids. In germline, CDR1 is LNHDA, CDR2 SQIVND (reference sequence). The CDR3 loop reads CASSPTWSTEAFF. In DNA, the CDR3 is TGTGCCAGTAGTCCGACCTGGAGCACTGAAGCTTTCTTT. Full variable domain (outside the CDR3, taken from reference TRBV19 and TRBJ1-1): DGGITQSPKYLFRKEGQNVTLSCEQNLNHDAMYWYRQDPGQGLRLIYYSQIVNDFQKGDIAEGYSVSREKKESFPLTVTSAQKNPTAFYLCASSPTWSTEAFFGQGTRLTVV.

The genes are TRBV11-2 and TRBJ2-7, with D perhaps TRBD2 (5 bases). The length of the CDR3 is 14 residues. Trimming pared 0 bases from V and 6 bases from J, leaving 12 bases between. The germline CDR1 and CDR2 sequences are SGHAT and FQNNGV. The CDR3 here is CASSLEVSGSEQYV. In nucleotides, the CDR3 is TGTGCCAGCAGCTTAGAAGTGTCGGGGAGCGAGCAGTACGTC.

In DNA, the CDR3 is TGTGCCATCAGCGCGGACAGGGGACAAGAGACCCAGTACTTC. Amino acids: CAISADRGQETQYF. The chain has TRBV10-3 and TRBJ2-5; 9 bases are a match to TRBD1. The V and J ends lost 6 bases and 2 bases, in that order; junction bases with no gene match: 4. CDR1 ENHRY and CDR2 SYGVKD come from the germline V gene. This CDR3 comprises 14 residues.

The V and J genes are TRBV7-9 and TRBJ1-2, with 7 bases fitting TRBD1. CDR1 is SEHNR, CDR2 FQNEAQ, per germline (reference sequence). The V and J ends lost 4 bases and 2 bases, in that order; junction bases with no gene match: 7. The CDR3 has 15 amino acids. The CDR3 bases are TGTGCCAGCAGCTCCTGGGACAGCCTGAACTATGGCTACACCTTC. Translation: CASSSWDSLNYGYTF.